One sample yielded the 18 T cell receptor beta chains listed below, sequenced in a study of blood T cell repertoires in COVID-19. Assay used: immunoSEQ multiplex PCR; TCRdb lists only in-frame clones, some missing. The repertoire holds about 120,000 clones, with 75% to 90% as singletons. The sequencing sample was made of peripheral blood. Source of these receptors: a woman aged 35 to 49 with acute or convalescent COVID-19.

The chain joins TRBV10-3 to TRBJ2-3; D call uncertain. The CDR3 totals 11 residues. Trimming took off 8 bases at V and 1 base at J, with 4 bases between the two ends. Germline values: CDR1 ENHRY, CDR2 SYGVKD. CDR3 residues: CAIAGTDTQYF. In nucleotides, the CDR3 is TGTGCCATCGCAGGCACAGATACGCAGTATTTT.

This clone came up a few times. V usage is TRBV9 and J usage is TRBJ2-2, with no clear D. CDR3 length equals 15 residues. V was clipped by 4 bases and J by 7 bases, with 17 bases between them. Germline CDR1 reads SGDLS; CDR2 reads YYNGEE. The CDR3 DNA follows: TGTGCCAGCAGCCCCCGAGATAATCCAAGCGGGGAGCTGTTTTTT. Its translation: CASSPRDNPSGELFF.

This clone was observed once. The chain links TRBV6-2 or TRBV6-3 to TRBJ1-2, with D uncertain. The CDR3 has 14 amino acids. V dropped 7 bases and J dropped 6 bases, with 18 bases sitting between them. Germline lookup yields CDR1 MNHEY and CDR2 SVGEGT. CDR3 sequence reads: CASNPSGSGNGYTF. The CDR3 DNA is TGTGCCAGCAACCCTAGCGGTTCGGGGAATGGCTACACCTTC.

This clone was detected only a few times. The rearrangement uses TRBV6-6 and TRBJ1-1; D call uncertain. This CDR3 is built from 11 residues. Trimming pared 6 bases from V and 11 bases from J, leaving 13 bases between. Germline values: CDR1 MNHNY, CDR2 SVGAGI (reference sequence). The CDR3 sequence is CASSHAGVAFF. DNA of the CDR3: TGTGCCAGCAGCCACGCCGGGGTCGCTTTCTTT.

This chain connects TRBV5-1 to TRBJ2-7; possibly TRBD1 for D (6 bases). This CDR3 region has 13 residues. V was cut by 5 bases and J by 0 bases, with 9 bases left in between. In germline, CDR1 is SGHRS, CDR2 YFSETQ. CDR3 residues: CASRRTASYEQYF. The CDR3 DNA sequence: TGCGCCAGCAGACGGACAGCCTCCTACGAGCAGTACTTC.

DNA for the CDR3: TGTGCCAGCAGCCGAAAACTAGGCGGGGGAACTGAAGCTTTCTTT. Protein: CASSRKLGGGTEAFF. J is TRBJ1-1 and V is TRBV3-1 (or the pseudogene TRBV3-2), with D possibly being TRBD1 (5 bases). Germline V gene sequence: CDR1 LGHDT, CDR2 YNNKEL (reference sequence). This CDR3 contains 15 residues. The germline V and J ends were trimmed by 4 bases and 5 bases, with 17 bases remaining between them.

The V and J genes are TRBV12-3 or TRBV12-4 and TRBJ1-1; D is possibly TRBD1 (5 bases). V shed 5 bases and J shed 3 bases, with 10 bases lying between them. The CDR3 has 13 residues. CDR3: CASSVQGYTEAFF. In DNA, the CDR3 is TGTGCCAGCAGTGTCCAGGGATACACTGAAGCTTTCTTT.

The sample holds a few counts of this clone. This sequence joins TRBV9 and TRBJ1-2; 8 bases match TRBD1. Germline values: CDR1 SGDLS, CDR2 YYNGEE. V gave up 3 bases and J gave up 7 bases; unmatched junction bases: 8. This CDR3 region has 14 residues. CDR3 in DNA: TGTGCCAGCAGCGACGACAGGGGAATGGGTGGCTACACCTTC. It codes for CASSDDRGMGGYTF.

This clone was seen only once. The chain is built from TRBV29-1 and TRBJ2-1; the match to TRBD2 covers 7 bases. The ends lost 4 bases at V and 8 bases at J; junction bases unmatched: 5. Germline V CDR1 and CDR2: SQVTM, ANQGSEA. CDR3 length equals 12 residues. The CDR3 here is CSVAAGVDEQFF. Written as DNA, the CDR3 is TGCAGCGTTGCTGCGGGGGTTGATGAGCAGTTCTTC.

This sequence joins TRBV7-2 and TRBJ2-3, with 11 nucleotides matching TRBD2. CDR1 is SGHTA and CDR2 is FQGNSA in the germline V gene. The trim removed 4 bases at V and 2 bases at J, leaving 5 bases unmatched. The CDR3 has 16 amino acids. The CDR3 DNA is TGTGCCAGCAGCTCCCTAGCGGGGGGACTCACAGATACGCAGTATTTT. Translating gives CASSSLAGGLTDTQYF.

The rearrangement joins TRBV5-1 to TRBJ2-1; tentatively, D is TRBD2 (5 bases). Germline lookup yields CDR1 SGHRS and CDR2 YFSETQ. The CDR3 covers 13 residues. V was pared by 2 bases and J by 8 bases, with 11 bases between. The CDR3 DNA reads TGCGCCAGCAGCTTTCGAGGGCTTGATGAGCAGTTCTTC. Translation: CASSFRGLDEQFF.

The rearrangement links TRBV7-9 to TRBJ1-6; maybe TRBD1 (5 bases). Per germline, CDR1 SEHNR and CDR2 FQNEAQ (reference sequence). The CDR3 runs to 12 residues. V was cut by 6 bases and J by 10 bases, with 10 bases left in between. CDR3: CASRGAESPLHF. The DNA for the CDR3 is TGTGCCAGCAGAGGGGCAGAATCACCCCTCCACTTT.

The V gene is TRBV12-3 or TRBV12-4, the J gene TRBJ1-2, with a weak D call TRBD1 (6 bases). V was cut by 7 bases and J by 2 bases, with 11 bases left in between. The CDR3 is made up of 13 amino acids. This CDR3 reads CASTWTENYGYTF. The CDR3 DNA sequence: TGTGCCAGCACCTGGACAGAAAACTATGGCTACACCTTC.

This chain connects TRBV19 to TRBJ2-7; 7 bases fit TRBD1. The V gene's germline CDR1 is LNHDA and CDR2 SQIVND (reference sequence). CDR3 length equals 12 residues. The junction had 2 bases not matched to a gene; V was cut back by 3 bases and J by 6 bases. The CDR3 is CASSIPGGEQYF. CDR3 bases: TGTGCCAGTAGTATCCCAGGGGGCGAGCAGTACTTC.

This rearrangement joins TRBV21-1 to TRBJ1-2. TRBV21-1 is annotated as a pseudogene. The CDR3 length is 9 residues. CDR3 in DNA: TGTGCCAGCAGGTCTCGCTACACCTTC. Its protein product is CASRSRYTF.

The chain combines TRBV2 with TRBJ2-3, with D perhaps matching TRBD2 (5 bases). The V end was cut by 7 bases, the J end by 0 bases, with 14 bases between. CDR3 size: 15 residues. Germline-derived CDR1 and CDR2 are SNHLY and FYNNEI. The CDR3 nucleotides are TGTGCCAGCACCACTAGTTCCATTAGCACAGATACGCAGTATTTT. Translation gives CASTTSSISTDTQYF. The full variable domain, completed using reference TRBV2 and TRBJ2-3, is EPEVTQTPSHQVTQMGQEVILRCVPISNHLYFYWYRQILGQKVEFLVSFYNNEISEKSEIFDDQFSVERPDGSNFTLKIRSTKLEDSAMYFCASTTSSISTDTQYFGPGTRLTVL.

This clone was observed once. The chain couples TRBV9 to TRBJ1-2; 9 bases align to TRBD1. Germline CDR1 and CDR2: SGDLS and YYNGEE. J lost 6 bases, V lost 2 bases, and 5 bases had no gene match. The CDR3 totals 14 residues. Here the CDR3 DNA reads TGTGCCAGCAGCGTTGGACAGGGGCAAAATGGCTACACCTTC. Protein sequence: CASSVGQGQNGYTF.

The CDR3 nucleotides are TGTGCCAGCAGGTCAGGGGGCCCTGAAGCTTTCTTT. Protein: CASRSGGPEAFF. V is TRBV6-5 and J is TRBJ1-1; TRBD1 matches 8 bases. The CDR3 has 12 amino acids. V was pared by 6 bases and J by 6 bases, with 3 bases of the junction left unmatched. Germline-derived CDR1 and CDR2 are MNHEY and SVGAGI.